A single sample gave rise to the 32 T cell receptor beta chains below, sequenced in a study of lymphopenia after photon versus proton radiotherapy (dated by TCRdb to about 2019). The library was generated by the immunoSEQ multiplex PCR assay. TCRdb retrieved this table from immuneACCESS and kept in-frame rearrangements only. Not all clones are present; in checked studies, unresolved V genes account for under half, and no reason is known for the remainder. Here the sample has 67,000 or so clones; 75% to 90% occur a single time. Of the sample, under 14% is held by the ten largest clones. The sequenced sample was peripheral blood, obtained from a patient treated with proton-based radiotherapy. These receptor sequences come from a man aged 80 or over with esophageal cancer.

On this clone: An end of the junction does not agree with germline; a read error may underlie this. The V and J genes are TRBV6-5 and TRBJ1-1; TRBD1 might be the D (6 bases). The germline CDR1 and CDR2 sequences are MNHEY and SVGAGI. This CDR3 is built from 11 residues. CDR3 amino acids: CASSYWGQDIF. The CDR3 region has the DNA TGTGCCAGCAGTTATTGGGGGCAGGACATCTTT.

The chain employs TRBV15 and TRBJ2-2, with 7 bases aligning to TRBD2. The CDR3 has 13 amino acids. Trimming cost V 5 bases and J 6 bases; bases outside gene matches: 3. Germline values: CDR1 LNHNV, CDR2 YYDKDF (reference sequence). CDR3 amino acids: CATSGRVAGELFF. In DNA, the CDR3 is TGTGCCACCAGCGGGAGGGTCGCCGGGGAGCTGTTTTTT.

The chain combines TRBV23-1 with TRBJ2-4; TRBD1 matches at 7 bases. TRBV23-1 is labeled an ORF, and its function is uncertain. The V gene end was trimmed by 3 bases and the J gene end by 4 bases; junction bases not matched to a gene: 3. This CDR3 contains 14 residues. The CDR3 spells CASSHPTGKNIQYF. In DNA form, the CDR3 reads TGCGCCAGCAGTCACCCGACAGGGAAAAACATTCAGTACTTC.

V is TRBV9 and J is TRBJ1-2, with 7 bases matching TRBD1. The CDR3 has 14 residues. Germline V gene data show CDR1 as SGDLS and CDR2 as YYNGEE. V lost 3 bases to trimming and J lost 0 bases; unmatched junction nucleotides: 2. The CDR3, as DNA: TGTGCCAGCAGCGATGGGACAGCTAACTATGGCTACACCTTC. It encodes CASSDGTANYGYTF.

This chain uses TRBV19 with TRBJ2-5, with 7 nucleotides matching TRBD1. The CDR3 sequence is 13 residues long. Trimming took 9 bases from V and 5 from J; bases not matched to a gene: 9. Germline assignment: CDR1 LNHDA and CDR2 SQIVND (reference sequence). The CDR3 DNA is TGTGCCAGCGAGGGGACAGTCGGGGAGACCCAGTACTTC. Its protein is CASEGTVGETQYF.

The chain uses TRBV7-8 and TRBJ1-1, with no clear D. Germline loops: CDR1 SGHVS, CDR2 FQNEAQ. The CDR3 spans 15 residues. Trimming removed 2 bases from V and 0 bases from J, with 10 bases in between. The CDR3 spells CASSLMPGLNTEAFF. In DNA, the CDR3 is TGTGCCAGCAGCTTAATGCCAGGCCTGAACACTGAAGCTTTCTTT.

This clone has a handful of counts. V usage is TRBV13 and J usage is TRBJ2-7; a weak D match, TRBD2 (5 bases). Germline CDR1 is PRHDT and CDR2 is FYEKMQ (reference sequence). Trimming pared 2 bases from V and 2 bases from J, leaving 13 bases between. There are 15 residues in the CDR3. The CDR3 here is CASSLRVANPYEQYF. CDR3 in DNA: TGTGCCAGCAGCTTACGCGTAGCGAACCCCTACGAGCAGTACTTC.

In this sample, this clone turned up once. This chain connects TRBV30 to TRBJ1-6, with 7 bases matching TRBD1. The V gene end was trimmed by 2 bases and the J gene end by 8 bases; junction bases not matched to a gene: 15. The germline V gene has CDR1 GTSNPN and CDR2 SVGIG (reference sequence). This CDR3 contains 17 residues. CDR3 in DNA: TGTGCCTGGAGTACGAGAAGTGACAGGGTTTTCGATTCACCCCTCCACTTT. It codes for CAWSTRSDRVFDSPLHF. Variable domain in full (rest from reference TRBV30 and TRBJ1-6): SQTIHQWPATLVQPVGSPLSLECTVEGTSNPNLYWYRQAAGRGLQLLFYSVGIGQISSEVPQNLSASRPQDRQFILSSKKLLLSDSGFYLCAWSTRSDRVFDSPLHFGNGTRLTVT.

This clone was seen just once. The chain employs TRBV10-3 and TRBJ2-7, with 9 bases that match TRBD1. In germline, CDR1 is ENHRY, CDR2 SYGVKD. The CDR3 runs to 15 residues. Trimming at V came to 3 bases and at J to 0 bases, leaving 3 bases not matched to a gene. In DNA form, the CDR3 reads TGTGCCATCAGTGACGTGACAGGGGGCTCCTACGAGCAGTACTTC. It specifies CAISDVTGGSYEQYF.

The V call is TRBV19, the J call TRBJ2-5; the match to TRBD1 covers 7 bases. Germline trimming cut 7 bases from V and 2 bases from J; bases unmatched to any gene: 10. Germline assignment: CDR1 LNHDA and CDR2 SQIVND (reference sequence). The CDR3 has 15 residues. CDR3 nucleotides: TGTGCCAGTACCAAGACAGGGTCCGGGCAAGAGACCCAGTACTTC. It translates to CASTKTGSGQETQYF. The whole variable domain, filled in from reference TRBV19 and TRBJ2-5, reads DGGITQSPKYLFRKEGQNVTLSCEQNLNHDAMYWYRQDPGQGLRLIYYSQIVNDFQKGDIAEGYSVSREKKESFPLTVTSAQKNPTAFYLCASTKTGSGQETQYFGPGTRLLVL.

This clone was recorded once. The rearrangement uses TRBV7-2 and TRBJ2-2, with D possibly TRBD1 on 5 matching bases. The CDR3 length is 15 residues. Trimming cost V 4 bases and J 5 bases, with 14 bases left between them. CDR1 and CDR2 from the germline V gene are SGHTA and FQGNSA. The CDR3 DNA reads as TGTGCCAGCAGCTCAACAGGTGCGGCTACCGGGGAGCTGTTTTTT. It codes for CASSSTGAATGELFF.

The chain uses TRBV7-9 and TRBJ2-5; possible D gene TRBD2, 5 bases. Trimming removed 5 bases from V and 4 bases from J, with 8 bases in between. CDR3 length: 12 residues. CDR1 is SEHNR, CDR2 FQNEAQ, per germline (reference sequence). The CDR3 loop reads CASSVLGETQYF. CDR3 DNA sequence: TGTGCCAGCAGCGTACTAGGAGAGACCCAGTACTTC. Together with reference TRBV7-9 and TRBJ2-5, the CDR3 gives the full variable domain: DTGVSQNPRHKITKRGQNVTFRCDPISEHNRLYWYRQTLGQGPEFLTYFQNEAQLEKSRLLSDRFSAERPKGSFSTLEIQRTEQGDSAMYLCASSVLGETQYFGPGTRLLVL.

J is TRBJ1-4 and V is TRBV18; D gene uncertain. The germline gives CDR1 KGHSH, CDR2 LQKENI. CDR3 size: 14 residues. V lost 2 bases to trimming and J lost 1 base, with 5 bases between them. This chain's CDR3 is CASSPGVTNEKLFF. In DNA form, the CDR3 reads TGTGCCAGCTCACCAGGAGTAACTAATGAAAAACTGTTTTTT.

The genes are TRBV27 and TRBJ2-5; 8 bases agree with TRBD1. Losses at the gene ends were 4 bases for V and 5 bases for J; bases not matched to a gene: 9. Per the germline V gene, CDR1 is MNHEY and CDR2 is SMNVEV (reference sequence). The CDR3 is 15 amino acids. In nucleotides, the CDR3 is TGTGCCAGCAGTTCGTGGACAGGGCTAGGGGAGACCCAGTACTTC. Translation gives CASSSWTGLGETQYF.

The gene calls are TRBV27 and TRBJ2-7; TRBD1 is a possible D gene (5 bases). CDR3 size: 15 residues. The V gene's germline CDR1 is MNHEY and CDR2 SMNVEV (reference sequence). Between the trimmed V and J ends, which lost 0 bases and 3 bases, there was a span of 12 bases. CDR3 nucleotide sequence: TGTGCCAGCAGTTTATCGAGTCAGGGCCGCTACGAGCAGTACTTC. It specifies CASSLSSQGRYEQYF.

V gene TRBV7-9 combines with J gene TRBJ2-5; 7 positions match TRBD2. The V gene end was trimmed by 5 bases and the J gene end by 3 bases; junction bases not matched to a gene: 9. Looked up from germline, CDR1 is SEHNR and CDR2 is FQNEAQ (reference sequence). The CDR3 has 15 amino acids. The CDR3 region is CASSQTGRPEETQYF. CDR3 DNA: TGTGCCAGCAGCCAGACCGGGAGGCCGGAAGAGACCCAGTACTTC.

The V and J genes are TRBV28 and TRBJ2-7; D is unresolved. The CDR3 is made up of 12 amino acids. Trimming removed 5 bases at V and 3 bases at J, with 8 bases between. The germline V gene encodes CDR1 MDHEN and CDR2 SYDVKM. CDR3 sequence reads: CASSPRNYEQYF. CDR3 coding DNA: TGTGCCAGCAGTCCTAGGAACTACGAGCAGTACTTC.

This chain links TRBV6-6 with TRBJ2-7; 7 bases align to TRBD1. The trim removed 6 bases at V and 0 bases at J, leaving 5 bases unmatched. CDR3 length: 14 residues. In germline, CDR1 is MNHNY, CDR2 SVGAGI (reference sequence). This chain's CDR3 is CASRPPGGSYEQYF. For the CDR3, the DNA is TGTGCCAGCAGACCCCCAGGGGGCTCCTACGAGCAGTACTTC.

The chain links TRBV18 to TRBJ2-7; possibly TRBD1 for D (5 bases). Germline lookup yields CDR1 KGHSH and CDR2 LQKENI. V gave up 1 base and J gave up 1 base, with 11 bases separating them. The CDR3 length is 15 residues. The CDR3 DNA reads TGTGCCAGCTCACCACAGCAGGGAATATCCTACGAGCAGTACTTC. Translating gives CASSPQQGISYEQYF.

V gene TRBV19 combines with J gene TRBJ2-5; D ambiguous. The J call may be faulty, since TRBJ2-7 better matches the DNA end. The V gene's germline CDR1 is LNHDA and CDR2 SQIVND (reference sequence). This CDR3 region has 12 residues. The CDR3 region has the DNA TGTGCCAGTAGTATACTTATGGGCGAGCAGTACTTC. Its translation: CASSILMGEQYF.

The rearrangement links TRBV7-9 to TRBJ2-4; 9 nucleotides agree with TRBD1. Trimming at V came to 3 bases and at J to 2 bases, leaving 2 bases not matched to a gene. The CDR3 totals 15 residues. Germline V gene sequence: CDR1 SEHNR, CDR2 FQNEAQ (reference sequence). CDR3 sequence: CASSFNRGPKNIQYF. The CDR3 DNA sequence: TGTGCCAGCAGCTTTAACAGGGGGCCCAAAAACATTCAGTACTTC.

The rearrangement joins TRBV7-9 to TRBJ1-1; the match to TRBD1 covers 7 bases. Per germline, CDR1 SEHNR and CDR2 FQNEAQ (reference sequence). V gave up 3 bases and J gave up 11 bases; unmatched junction bases: 6. The CDR3 is 12 residues long. This chain's CDR3 is CASSLLTGKAFF. CDR3 DNA: TGTGCCAGCAGCTTGCTGACAGGGAAGGCTTTCTTT.

The chain couples TRBV5-6 to TRBJ1-5, with unresolved D. Germline V CDR1 and CDR2: SGHDT, YYEEEE. The CDR3 totals 13 residues. V lost 4 bases to trimming and J lost 5 bases, with 10 bases between them. The CDR3 loop is CASSHGRDQPQHF. CDR3 bases: TGTGCCAGCAGCCATGGACGGGATCAGCCCCAGCATTTT.

This chain connects TRBV6-5 to TRBJ2-1; a weak D match, TRBD1 (6 bases). The CDR3 contains 15 residues. The ends were cut back, 6 bases at V and 10 bases at J, with 22 bases in the middle. Per the germline V gene, CDR1 is MNHEY and CDR2 is SVGAGI. In nucleotides, the CDR3 is TGTGCCAGCAGCTTAAGGGGCAGGGGTTCTGGGGAGCAGTTCTTC. Translation gives CASSLRGRGSGEQFF.

This clone was recorded only once. The chain has TRBV9 and TRBJ2-1; D is unclear. The CDR3 runs 11 residues. V was cut by 7 bases and J by 8 bases, with 10 bases left in between. Germline V CDR1 and CDR2: SGDLS, YYNGEE. CDR3 sequence (DNA): TGTGCCAGCGGCACCACTGATGAGCAGTTCTTC. This gives the protein CASGTTDEQFF.

This clone was observed a single time. The chain joins TRBV7-7 to TRBJ2-3, with TRBD2 matching over 8 bases. Germline-derived CDR1 and CDR2 are SSHAT and FNYEAQ (reference sequence). This CDR3 is 14 amino acids long. The CDR3 here is CASSHSGDTDTQYF. CDR3 coding DNA: TGTGCTAGCTCTCATAGCGGGGACACAGATACGCAGTATTTT.

The rearrangement joins TRBV28 to TRBJ2-6; tentative D call: TRBD2 (6 bases). V gave up 7 bases and J gave up 4 bases, with 11 bases separating them. The CDR3 is made up of 14 amino acids. CDR1 MDHEN and CDR2 SYDVKM come from the germline V gene. CDR3 nucleotide sequence: TGTGCCAGCATCGGGAGTAGCGGGGCCAACGTCCTGACTTTC. Protein product: CASIGSSGANVLTF.

This chain links TRBV5-1 with TRBJ2-3; D gene ambiguous. The V gene lost 0 bases and the J gene lost 1 base, with 9 bases spanning the gap. The V gene's germline CDR1 is SGHRS and CDR2 YFSETQ. CDR3 length equals 15 residues. CDR3 bases: TGCGCCAGCAGCTTGGGGGTGGTTGGCACAGATACGCAGTATTTT. This encodes CASSLGVVGTDTQYF.

The chain recombines TRBV19 with TRBJ1-5; D is unresolved. CDR1 and CDR2 from the germline V gene are LNHDA and SQIVND (reference sequence). The CDR3 totals 16 residues. V was trimmed by 1 base and J by 2 bases, leaving 12 bases between them. CDR3 bases: TGTGCCAGTAGTATAGTTCGAAATGTGGGCAATCAGCCCCAGCATTTT. It encodes CASSIVRNVGNQPQHF.

V usage is TRBV29-1 and J usage is TRBJ2-1; 7 bases agree with TRBD1. Trimming cost V 6 bases and J 4 bases; bases outside gene matches: 6. This CDR3 has 13 residues. Germline values: CDR1 SQVTM, CDR2 ANQGSEA. The CDR3 is CSVQGPLYNEQFF. Here the CDR3 DNA reads TGCAGCGTACAGGGGCCTCTTTACAATGAGCAGTTCTTC.

This clone has only a few counts. This chain joins TRBV4-3 and TRBJ2-5; D is unresolved. V lost 1 base and J 0 bases, leaving 3 bases between the germline ends. Germline CDR1 reads LGHNA; CDR2 reads YSLEER. The CDR3 has 13 amino acids. This chain's CDR3 is CASSQGDQETQYF. The CDR3 DNA reads as TGCGCCAGCAGCCAAGGGGACCAAGAGACCCAGTACTTC.

The chain combines TRBV4-1 with TRBJ2-2, with 10 bases aligning to TRBD2. Trimming took 0 bases from V and 3 from J; bases not matched to a gene: 7. There are 18 residues in the CDR3. From germline, CDR1 is MGHRA and CDR2 YSYEKL. For the CDR3, the DNA is TGCGCCAGCAGCCAAGAGTTGGGGCTAGCGGGGGACACCGGGGAGCTGTTTTTT. This encodes CASSQELGLAGDTGELFF.